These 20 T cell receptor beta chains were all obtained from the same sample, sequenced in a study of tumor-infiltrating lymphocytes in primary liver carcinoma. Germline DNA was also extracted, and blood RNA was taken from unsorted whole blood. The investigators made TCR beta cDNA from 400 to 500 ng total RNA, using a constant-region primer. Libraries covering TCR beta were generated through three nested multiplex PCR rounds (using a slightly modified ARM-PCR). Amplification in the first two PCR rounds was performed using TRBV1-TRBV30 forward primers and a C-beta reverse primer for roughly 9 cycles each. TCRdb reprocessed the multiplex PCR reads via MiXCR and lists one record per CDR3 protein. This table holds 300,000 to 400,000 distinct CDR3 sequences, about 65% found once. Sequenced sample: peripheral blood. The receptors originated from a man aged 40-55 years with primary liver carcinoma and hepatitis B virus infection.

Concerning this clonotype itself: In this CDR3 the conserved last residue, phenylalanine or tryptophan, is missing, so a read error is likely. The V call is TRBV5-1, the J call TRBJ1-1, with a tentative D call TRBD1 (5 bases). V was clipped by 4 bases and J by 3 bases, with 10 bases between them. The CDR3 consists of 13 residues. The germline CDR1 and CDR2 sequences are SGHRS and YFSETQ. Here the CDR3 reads CASSPGFDTEAFL. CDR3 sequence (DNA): TGCGCCAGCAGCCCAGGGTTTGACACTGAAGCTTTCCTT.

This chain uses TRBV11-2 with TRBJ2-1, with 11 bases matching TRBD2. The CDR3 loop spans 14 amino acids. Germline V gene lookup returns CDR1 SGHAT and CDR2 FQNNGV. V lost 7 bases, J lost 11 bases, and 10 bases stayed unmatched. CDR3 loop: CASTRTSGCNKQFF. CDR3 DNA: TGTGCCAGCACACGGACTAGCGGGTGTAATAAGCAGTTCTTC. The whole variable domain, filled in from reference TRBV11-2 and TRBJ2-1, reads EAGVAQSPRYKIIEKRQSVAFWCNPISGHATLYWYQQILGQGPKLLIQFQNNGVVDDSQLPKDRFSAERLKGVDSTLKIQPAKLEDSAVYLCASTRTSGCNKQFFGPGTRLTVL.

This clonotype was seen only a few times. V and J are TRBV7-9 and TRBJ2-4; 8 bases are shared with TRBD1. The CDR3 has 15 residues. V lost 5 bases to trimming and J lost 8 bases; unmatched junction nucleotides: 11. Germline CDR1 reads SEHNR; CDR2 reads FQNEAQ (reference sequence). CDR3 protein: CASSTDQGAADIQYF. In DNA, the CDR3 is TGTGCCAGCAGCACAGACCAGGGGGCGGCGGACATTCAGTACTTC.

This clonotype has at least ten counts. The CDR3 DNA follows: TGTGCCAGCAGCCATACTAGCGGGAGAGGGGTCGGGGAGCTGTTTTTT. Translation gives CASSHTSGRGVGELFF. The chain recombines TRBV6-6 with TRBJ2-2; 11 bases fit TRBD2. This CDR3 is built from 16 residues. Trimming at V came to 6 bases and at J to 7 bases, leaving 10 bases not matched to a gene. CDR1 is MNHNY, CDR2 SVGAGI, per germline (reference sequence).

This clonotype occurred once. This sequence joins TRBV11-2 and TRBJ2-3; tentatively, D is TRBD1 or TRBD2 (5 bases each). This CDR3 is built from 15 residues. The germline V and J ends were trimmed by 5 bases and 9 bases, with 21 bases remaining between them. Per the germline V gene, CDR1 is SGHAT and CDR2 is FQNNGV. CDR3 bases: TGTGCCAGCAGCCCCCGCCCAACGGGAACAGGCACGCAGTATTTT. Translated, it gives CASSPRPTGTGTQYF.

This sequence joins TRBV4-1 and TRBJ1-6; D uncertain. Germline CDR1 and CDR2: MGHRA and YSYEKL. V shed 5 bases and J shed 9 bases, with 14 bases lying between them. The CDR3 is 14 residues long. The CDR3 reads CASSALSDTSPLHF. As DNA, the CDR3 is TGCGCCAGCAGCGCCCTGTCCGATACTTCACCCCTCCACTTT.

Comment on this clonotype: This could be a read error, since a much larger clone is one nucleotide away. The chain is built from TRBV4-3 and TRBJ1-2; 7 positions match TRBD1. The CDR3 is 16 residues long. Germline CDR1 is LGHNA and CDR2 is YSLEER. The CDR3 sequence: CASSQDGDRFVYGYIF. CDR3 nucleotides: TGCGCCAGCAGCCAAGATGGGGACAGATTCGTCTATGGCTACATCTTC.

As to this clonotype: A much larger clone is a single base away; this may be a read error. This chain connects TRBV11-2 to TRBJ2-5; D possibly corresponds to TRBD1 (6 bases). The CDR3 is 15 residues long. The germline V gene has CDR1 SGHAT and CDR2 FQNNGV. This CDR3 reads CACSRPGTRPETQYF. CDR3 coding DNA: TGTGCCTGCAGCCGTCCCGGGACAAGACCGGAGACCCAGTACTTC.

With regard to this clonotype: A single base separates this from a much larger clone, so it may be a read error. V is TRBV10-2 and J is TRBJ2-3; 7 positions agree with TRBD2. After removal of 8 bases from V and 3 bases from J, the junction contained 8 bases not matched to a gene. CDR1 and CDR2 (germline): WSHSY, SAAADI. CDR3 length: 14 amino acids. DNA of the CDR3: TGCGCCAGCGCCCGGGACTACAAAACAGATACGCAGTATTTT. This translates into CASARDYKTDTQYF.

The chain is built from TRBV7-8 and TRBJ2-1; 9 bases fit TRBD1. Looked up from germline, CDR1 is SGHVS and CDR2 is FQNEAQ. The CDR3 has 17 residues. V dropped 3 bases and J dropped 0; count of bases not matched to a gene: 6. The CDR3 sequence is CASSFSGQGSSYNEQFF. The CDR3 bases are TGTGCCAGCAGCTTTTCCGGACAGGGGAGCTCCTACAATGAGCAGTTCTTC.

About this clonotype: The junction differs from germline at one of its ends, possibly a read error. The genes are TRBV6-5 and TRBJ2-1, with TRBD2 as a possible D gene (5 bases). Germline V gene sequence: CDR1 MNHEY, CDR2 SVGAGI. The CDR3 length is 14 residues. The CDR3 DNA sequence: TGTGCAAGCAGTGCAGGAAGCGGTGCCGATGAGCGGTTCTTC. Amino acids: CASSAGSGADERFF.

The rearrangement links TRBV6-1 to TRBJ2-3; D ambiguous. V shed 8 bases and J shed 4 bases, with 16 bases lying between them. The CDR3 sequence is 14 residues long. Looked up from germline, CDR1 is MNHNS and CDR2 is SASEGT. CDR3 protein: CASPPTETPDTQYF. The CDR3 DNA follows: TGTGCCAGCCCCCCGACGGAGACCCCAGATACGCAGTATTTT.

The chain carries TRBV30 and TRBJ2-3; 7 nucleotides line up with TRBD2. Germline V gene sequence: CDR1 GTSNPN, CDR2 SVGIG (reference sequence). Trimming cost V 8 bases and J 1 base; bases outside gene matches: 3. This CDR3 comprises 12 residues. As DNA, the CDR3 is TGTGCCGGTCGGGGGGGCACAGATACGCAGTATTTT. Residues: CAGRGGTDTQYF.

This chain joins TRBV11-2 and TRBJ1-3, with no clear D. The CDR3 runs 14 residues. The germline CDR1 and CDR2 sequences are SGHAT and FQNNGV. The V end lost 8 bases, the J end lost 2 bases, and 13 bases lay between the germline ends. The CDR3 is CASCLYGAGNTIYF. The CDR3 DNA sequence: TGTGCCAGCTGCCTATACGGGGCTGGAAACACCATATATTTT.

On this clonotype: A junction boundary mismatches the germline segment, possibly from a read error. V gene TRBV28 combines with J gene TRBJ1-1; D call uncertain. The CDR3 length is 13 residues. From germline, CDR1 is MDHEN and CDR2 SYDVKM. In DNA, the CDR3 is TGTGCCAGCAGTGAGGGAGCGAAAGCTGAATCTTTCTTT. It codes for CASSEGAKAESFF.

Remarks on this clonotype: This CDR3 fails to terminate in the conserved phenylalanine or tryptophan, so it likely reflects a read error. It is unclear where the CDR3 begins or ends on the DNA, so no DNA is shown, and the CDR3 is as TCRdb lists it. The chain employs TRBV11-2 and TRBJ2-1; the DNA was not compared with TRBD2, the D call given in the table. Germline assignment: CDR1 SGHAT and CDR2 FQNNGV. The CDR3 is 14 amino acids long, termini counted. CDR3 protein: CASSSRLEWDEEFL.

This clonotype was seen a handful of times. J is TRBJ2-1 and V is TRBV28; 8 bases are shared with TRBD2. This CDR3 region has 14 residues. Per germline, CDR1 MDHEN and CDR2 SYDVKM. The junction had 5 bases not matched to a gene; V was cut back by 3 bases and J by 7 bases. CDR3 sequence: CASSFPTSANEQFF. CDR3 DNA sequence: TGTGCCAGCAGTTTCCCGACTAGCGCGAATGAGCAGTTCTTC.

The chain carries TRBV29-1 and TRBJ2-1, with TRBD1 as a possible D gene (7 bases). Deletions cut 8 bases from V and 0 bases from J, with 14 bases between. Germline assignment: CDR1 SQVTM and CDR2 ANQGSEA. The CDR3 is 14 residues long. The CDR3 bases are TGCAGCATTCCGCGGGACAGCTCCTACAATGAGCAGTTCTTC. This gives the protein CSIPRDSSYNEQFF.

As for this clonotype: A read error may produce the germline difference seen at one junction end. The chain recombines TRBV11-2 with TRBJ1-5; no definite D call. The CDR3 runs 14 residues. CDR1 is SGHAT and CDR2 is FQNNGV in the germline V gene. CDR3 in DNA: TGTGCCAGCGGCATTGGACGTAGCAATAAGCCCCAGCATTTT. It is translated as CASGIGRSNKPQHF.

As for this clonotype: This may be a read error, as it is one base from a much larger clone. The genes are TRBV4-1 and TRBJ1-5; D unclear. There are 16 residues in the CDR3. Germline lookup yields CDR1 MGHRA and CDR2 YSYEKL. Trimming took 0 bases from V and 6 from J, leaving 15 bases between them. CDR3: CASSQEPLLMGQPQHF. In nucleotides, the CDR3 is TGCGCCAGCAGCCAAGAGCCACTCCTGATGGGTCAGCCCCAGCATTTT.